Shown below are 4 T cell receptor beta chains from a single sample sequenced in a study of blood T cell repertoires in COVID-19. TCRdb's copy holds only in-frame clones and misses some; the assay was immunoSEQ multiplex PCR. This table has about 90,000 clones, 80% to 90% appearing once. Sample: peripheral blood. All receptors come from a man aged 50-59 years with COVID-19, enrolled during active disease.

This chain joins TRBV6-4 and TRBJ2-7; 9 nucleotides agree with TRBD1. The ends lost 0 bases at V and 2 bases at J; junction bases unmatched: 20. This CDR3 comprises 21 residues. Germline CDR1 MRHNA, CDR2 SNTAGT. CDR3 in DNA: TGTGCCAGCAGTGACTCGAAGATTCTAGGACAGGGGTTAACTTTCGCCTACGAGCAGTACTTC. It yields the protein CASSDSKILGQGLTFAYEQYF.

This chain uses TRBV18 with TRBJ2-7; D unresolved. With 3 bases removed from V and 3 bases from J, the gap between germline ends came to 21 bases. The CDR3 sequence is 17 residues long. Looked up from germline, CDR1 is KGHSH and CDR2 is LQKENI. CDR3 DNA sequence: TGTGCCAGCTCACCTACGCTGGCTACAGCACAAGACTACGAGCAGTACTTC. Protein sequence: CASSPTLATAQDYEQYF. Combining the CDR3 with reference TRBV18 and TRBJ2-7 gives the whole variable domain NAGVMQNPRHLVRRRGQEARLRCSPMKGHSHVYWYRQLPEEGLKFMVYLQKENIIDESGMPKERFSAEFPKEGPSILRIQQVVRGDSAAYFCASSPTLATAQDYEQYFGPGTRLTVT.

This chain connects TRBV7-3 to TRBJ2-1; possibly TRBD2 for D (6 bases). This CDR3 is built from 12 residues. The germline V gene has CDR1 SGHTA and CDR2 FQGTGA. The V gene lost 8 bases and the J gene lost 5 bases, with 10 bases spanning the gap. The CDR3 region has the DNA TGTGCCAGCGCGGGGCCAGACAATGAGCAGTTCTTC. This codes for CASAGPDNEQFF.

The CDR3 region has the DNA TGCGCCAGCAGCCAAGGAGGGCGCTATGGCTACACCTTC. Translation: CASSQGGRYGYTF. The chain has TRBV4-1 and TRBJ1-2; D remains unclear. In germline, CDR1 is MGHRA, CDR2 YSYEKL. V was cut by 1 base and J by 4 bases, with 7 bases left in between. This CDR3 comprises 13 residues.